The 22 T cell receptor beta chains below were found in one sample sequenced in a study of cytomegalovirus exposure and HLA in healthy donors. The method was immunoSEQ multiplex PCR; TCRdb's version includes in-frame clones alone and lacks a portion of them. Among over 150,000 clones listed, 85% were seen once. Source material: PBMCs. The source of these receptors is a man aged 18-30 years in good health and CMV-seropositive.

V and J are TRBV2 and TRBJ2-3, with D perhaps matching TRBD1 (5 bases). The V end was cut by 6 bases, the J end by 4 bases, with 17 bases between. This CDR3 spans 15 amino acids. From germline, CDR1 is SNHLY and CDR2 FYNNEI. The CDR3 reads CASRARSGAADTQYF. The CDR3, as DNA: TGTGCCAGCAGGGCACGATCTGGGGCGGCAGATACGCAGTATTTT.

The CDR3 DNA is TGTGCCAGCAGCCCGGGACAGGGGGCCGGGAGGGGTGAAAAACTGTTTTTT. This sequence encodes CASSPGQGAGRGEKLFF. The genes are TRBV5-6 and TRBJ1-4; 12 bases match TRBD1. The CDR3 totals 17 residues. CDR1 is SGHDT and CDR2 is YYEEEE in the germline V gene. The V gene end was trimmed by 4 bases and the J gene end by 7 bases; junction bases not matched to a gene: 11.

The V gene is TRBV2, the J gene TRBJ1-1; no firm D call. The CDR3 runs to 13 residues. From germline, CDR1 is SNHLY and CDR2 FYNNEI. The ends were cut back, 8 bases at V and 1 base at J, with 11 bases in the middle. CDR3 nucleotide sequence: TGTGCCAGCTCGGGGTTAGAGAACACTGAAGCTTTCTTT. Translating it yields CASSGLENTEAFF.

The rearrangement joins TRBV18 to TRBJ1-2; D possibly corresponds to TRBD1 (6 bases). Germline CDR1 reads KGHSH; CDR2 reads LQKENI. Trimming cost V 6 bases and J 3 bases, with 14 bases left between them. The CDR3 contains 14 residues. DNA for the CDR3: TGTGCCAGCTCGCAGGACAGAACTGACTATGGCTACACCTTC. This gives the protein CASSQDRTDYGYTF.

The chain has TRBV5-1 and TRBJ2-7; 9 bases line up with TRBD1. With V trimmed by 0 bases and J by 6 bases, 4 bases remained unmatched. The CDR3 runs 14 residues. Per the germline V gene, CDR1 is SGHRS and CDR2 is YFSETQ. CDR3 sequence (DNA): TGCGCCAGCAGCTTGGAAACAGGGGGCGGCGAGCAGTACTTC. Amino acids: CASSLETGGGEQYF.

The rearrangement uses TRBV30 and TRBJ1-2; the D gene is possibly TRBD1 (5 bases). The CDR3 has 13 amino acids. Germline values: CDR1 GTSNPN, CDR2 SVGIG (reference sequence). Between the trimmed V and J ends, which lost 3 bases and 5 bases, there was a span of 13 bases. In nucleotides, the CDR3 is TGTGCCTGGAGGCCGGCCGGGGGTTATGGCTACACCTTC. Residues: CAWRPAGGYGYTF.

Comments on this clone: Other DNA sequences in this specimen translate into the identical CDR3. This rearrangement joins TRBV2 to TRBJ2-5; TRBD2 agrees at 10 bases. The CDR3 consists of 16 residues. CDR1 is SNHLY, CDR2 FYNNEI, per germline. J gave up 0 bases and V 4 bases, and 5 bases lay outside the gene matches. CDR3 in DNA: TGTGCCAGCAGTGGGACTAGCGGCGGAAACCAAGAGACCCAGTACTTC. This translates into CASSGTSGGNQETQYF.

CDR3 sequence (DNA): TGTGCCAGCAGTTGGACTAGCGGGCCTTACAATGAGCAGTTCTTC. It codes for CASSWTSGPYNEQFF. The chain recombines TRBV6-5 with TRBJ2-1; 11 bases map to TRBD2. Trimming removed 4 bases from V and 4 bases from J; junction bases left unmatched: 3. Per the germline V gene, CDR1 is MNHEY and CDR2 is SVGAGI. The CDR3 spans 15 residues.

The chain employs TRBV7-9 and TRBJ2-2; D perhaps matches TRBD1 (5 bases). The CDR3 sequence is 17 residues long. Germline V CDR1 and CDR2: SEHNR, FQNEAQ (reference sequence). V was clipped by 1 base and J by 2 bases, with 14 bases between them. This chain's CDR3 is CASSLGRQTRNTGELFF. As DNA, the CDR3 is TGTGCCAGCAGCTTAGGGCGACAGACACGAAACACCGGGGAGCTGTTTTTT.

The rearrangement joins TRBV5-1 to TRBJ2-7, with 7 bases aligning to TRBD1. V gave up 4 bases and J gave up 0 bases; unmatched junction bases: 4. The germline V gene has CDR1 SGHRS and CDR2 YFSETQ. The CDR3 extends over 14 amino acids. The CDR3: CASSRDSPSYEQYF. The CDR3 coding sequence is TGCGCCAGCAGCAGGGACAGCCCCTCCTACGAGCAGTACTTC.

CDR3: CASSSNAGTGIPYGYTF. The CDR3, as DNA: TGTGCCAGCAGTTCCAACGCCGGGACAGGGATTCCCTATGGCTACACCTTC. The V and J genes are TRBV28 and TRBJ1-2; 9 bases map to TRBD1. Trimming at V came to 4 bases and at J to 4 bases, leaving 13 bases not matched to a gene. In germline, CDR1 is MDHEN, CDR2 SYDVKM. CDR3 size: 17 residues.

The rearrangement links TRBV28 to TRBJ1-5, with D perhaps matching TRBD1 (5 bases). The CDR3 totals 15 residues. V was trimmed by 6 bases and J by 4 bases, leaving 16 bases between them. Germline lookup yields CDR1 MDHEN and CDR2 SYDVKM. Here the CDR3 reads CASSIHAGLNQPQHF. The CDR3 coding sequence is TGTGCCAGCAGCATCCACGCGGGGCTGAATCAGCCCCAGCATTTT. The entire variable domain, with the rest obtained from reference TRBV28 and TRBJ1-5, is as follows: DVKVTQSSRYLVKRTGEKVFLECVQDMDHENMFWYRQDPGLGLRLIYFSYDVKMKEKGDIPEGYSVSREKKERFSLILESASTNQTSMYLCASSIHAGLNQPQHFGDGTRLSIL.

CDR3 nucleotide sequence: TGTGCCAGCAGTGATGATAGTGAGACCCAGTACTTC. Its protein is CASSDDSETQYF. The chain uses TRBV25-1 and TRBJ2-5; D call uncertain. The CDR3 has 12 residues. V was pared by 3 bases and J by 5 bases, with 7 bases between. Germline CDR1 reads MGHDK; CDR2 reads SYGVNS.

This chain uses TRBV2 with TRBJ2-2, with 7 bases lining up with TRBD1. V shed 7 bases and J 4 bases; nucleotides not matched to a gene: 9. The CDR3 runs 15 residues. Germline V gene lookup returns CDR1 SNHLY and CDR2 FYNNEI. CDR3 sequence: CASTPRTGITGELFF. DNA of the CDR3: TGTGCCAGCACCCCACGGACAGGAATCACCGGGGAGCTGTTTTTT.

The rearrangement joins TRBV5-5 to TRBJ2-7; tentatively, D is TRBD1 (5 bases). Trimming took off 4 bases at V and 2 bases at J, with 10 bases between the two ends. The CDR3 has 13 amino acids. CDR1 and CDR2 from the germline V gene are SGHKS and YYEKEE (reference sequence). DNA for the CDR3: TGTGCCAGCAGCCCCCTGGACACCTACGAGCAGTACTTC. Its translation is CASSPLDTYEQYF.

The chain couples TRBV9 to TRBJ1-2; TRBD1 is a possible D gene (6 bases). Germline V gene lookup returns CDR1 SGDLS and CDR2 YYNGEE. V dropped 2 bases and J dropped 7 bases, with 12 bases sitting between them. The CDR3 is 13 residues long. The CDR3 coding sequence is TGTGCCAGCAGCGTCGAACAGGGTAGTGGCTACACCTTC. As protein: CASSVEQGSGYTF.

This clone was recorded a few times. The gene calls are TRBV28 and TRBJ2-7; TRBD2 matches 8 bases. V shed 2 bases and J 6 bases; nucleotides not matched to a gene: 9. The CDR3 loop spans 15 amino acids. Germline V CDR1 and CDR2: MDHEN, SYDVKM. In DNA, the CDR3 is TGTGCCAGCAGTTTAGTCGGAGCGGGAGAGGCCGAGCAGTACTTC. Its protein product is CASSLVGAGEAEQYF.

The J gene is TRBJ2-6, the V gene TRBV4-2; 7 nucleotides align to TRBD2. CDR1 is LGHNA and CDR2 is YNFKEQ in the germline V gene. The CDR3 contains 18 residues. V shed 1 base and J 0 bases; nucleotides not matched to a gene: 6. CDR3 region: CASSQVGAGPSGANVLTF. As DNA, the CDR3 is TGTGCCAGCAGCCAAGTGGGAGCGGGGCCCTCTGGGGCCAACGTCCTGACTTTC.

This chain uses TRBV6-5 with TRBJ1-1, with D unresolved. V was shortened by 4 bases and J by 1 base, with 16 bases between the two germline ends. Germline V CDR1 and CDR2: MNHEY, SVGAGI. The CDR3 contains 16 residues. CDR3 protein: CASSSEAGLANTEAFF. CDR3 nucleotides: TGTGCCAGCAGTTCCGAAGCGGGCCTCGCGAACACTGAAGCTTTCTTT.

The J gene is TRBJ2-7, the V gene TRBV12-5; 8 bases are shared with TRBD1. Germline lookup yields CDR1 LGHNT and CDR2 FRNRAP. V shed 8 bases, J shed 5 bases, and the junction held 5 bases outside the gene matches. The CDR3 loop spans 12 amino acids. Written as DNA, the CDR3 is TGTGCTAGTACCGACAGGGGCCACGAGCAGTACTTC. As protein: CASTDRGHEQYF.

The rearrangement joins TRBV27 to TRBJ2-1; TRBD2 matches at 13 bases. The CDR3 consists of 18 residues. Germline lookup yields CDR1 MNHEY and CDR2 SMNVEV (reference sequence). Trimming took 5 bases from V and 0 from J; bases not matched to a gene: 7. CDR3: CASSPGTSGIVSYNEQFF. The CDR3 DNA sequence: TGTGCCAGCAGTCCCGGGACTAGCGGGATAGTCTCCTACAATGAGCAGTTCTTC.

The rearrangement joins TRBV18 to TRBJ2-1, with unresolved D. V was pared by 3 bases and J by 6 bases, with 12 bases between. CDR1 is KGHSH, CDR2 LQKENI, per germline. The CDR3 is 14 residues long. DNA for the CDR3: TGTGCCAGCTCACCGGATCTATTAGCCAATGAGCAGTTCTTC. Protein sequence: CASSPDLLANEQFF.